Below, one T cell receptor beta chain is given with its context. Its target is not known. Trimming took 3 bases from V and 1 from J; bases not matched to a gene: 7. The V gene's germline CDR1 is MGHDK and CDR2 SYGVNS. The CDR3 is 17 residues long. The sample is drawn from a study of T cells in Graves' hyperthyroidism and ophthalmopathy. Graves' hyperthyroidism showing no ophthalmopathy progression within 18 months was considered stable. General study points: Most thyroid clonotypes that were expanded above 0.001 also turned up in blood.

TCR beta CDR3 regions were amplified from RNA. First-round RT-PCR targeting the TCR CDR3 was performed with the HTBI primer set. TCRdb redid the calling of the multiplex PCR reads with MiXCR, one entry per CDR3 protein. Of about 590,000 distinct CDR3 sequences listed, about a sixth are singletons. The receptor's source is a woman younger than 45 with Graves' hyperthyroidism. The sequencing input was blood. The V call is TRBV25-1, the J call TRBJ2-1, with TRBD2 matching 9 bases. The CDR3 loop is CASSDLSSGKSYNEQFF. The CDR3 nucleotides are TGTGCCAGCAGTGATTTGTCTAGCGGGAAGTCCTACAATGAGCAGTTCTTC.